The 19 T cell receptor beta chains below were found in one sample sequenced in a study of blood T cell repertoires in COVID-19. Data came from immunoSEQ multiplex PCR; TCRdb stores just in-frame clones and leaves some out. Found here are some 250,000 clones, around 88% of them singletons; the top ten hold roughly 8.7%. Sequencing used peripheral blood. The receptor set was obtained from a man in his forties with active or convalescent COVID-19.

This clone appeared a single time. The chain recombines TRBV10-3 with TRBJ1-5; D gene ambiguous. The CDR3 extends over 13 amino acids. The V and J ends lost 4 bases and 5 bases respectively, with 9 bases between them. CDR1 and CDR2 from the germline V gene are ENHRY and SYGVKD. The CDR3 bases are TGTGCCATCAGTGGAGGGTTGGATCAGCCCCAGCATTTT. Translating gives CAISGGLDQPQHF.

The chain has TRBV3-1 (or the pseudogene TRBV3-2) and TRBJ1-1, with D unresolved. This CDR3 is 14 amino acids long. The V and J ends lost 1 base and 4 bases respectively, with 10 bases between them. Per the germline V gene, CDR1 is LGHDT and CDR2 is YNNKEL (reference sequence). This CDR3 reads CASSQVGAGTEAFF. The CDR3, as DNA: TGTGCCAGCAGCCAAGTGGGTGCGGGCACTGAAGCTTTCTTT.

The rearrangement uses TRBV19 and TRBJ2-7; D not certain. The length of the CDR3 is 13 residues. Germline lookup yields CDR1 LNHDA and CDR2 SQIVND (reference sequence). Trimming took off 4 bases at V and 3 bases at J, with 10 bases between the two ends. The CDR3 spells CASSTQTHYEQYF. CDR3 in DNA: TGTGCCAGTAGTACCCAGACACACTACGAGCAGTACTTC.

The V call is TRBV10-3, the J call TRBJ1-2, with TRBD1 matching 9 bases. The CDR3 spans 16 residues. Germline V CDR1 and CDR2: ENHRY, SYGVKD. V shed 0 bases, J shed 2 bases, and the junction held 4 bases outside the gene matches. The CDR3 DNA reads as TGTGCCATCAGTGAGTCGAGGGACAGGGCCAACTATGGCTACACCTTC. This translates into CAISESRDRANYGYTF.

The V call is TRBV18, the J call TRBJ1-5, with D uncertain. There are 15 residues in the CDR3. Trimming left V 3 bases short and J 1 base short, with 10 bases between. The germline CDR1 and CDR2 sequences are KGHSH and LQKENI. CDR3 amino acids: CASSPRSKSNQPQHF. CDR3 in DNA: TGTGCCAGCTCACCGCGGAGCAAGAGCAATCAGCCCCAGCATTTT.

This chain uses TRBV7-2 with TRBJ2-7; D may be TRBD2 (5 bases). Trimming took off 1 base at V and 4 bases at J, with 5 bases between the two ends. The CDR3 runs to 12 residues. CDR1 SGHTA and CDR2 FQGNSA come from the germline V gene. The CDR3 bases are TGTGCCAGCAGCTTAGGGACTTACGAGCAGTACTTC. Translating it yields CASSLGTYEQYF. The variable domain in full, with the rest retrieved from reference TRBV7-2 and TRBJ2-7, is GAGVSQSPSNKVTEKGKDVELRCDPISGHTALYWYRQSLGQGLEFLIYFQGNSAPDKSGLPSDRFSAERTGGSVSTLTIQRTQQEDSAVYLCASSLGTYEQYFGPGTRLTVT.

This rearrangement joins TRBV7-9 to TRBJ1-3, with TRBD1 matching 7 bases. The germline V gene encodes CDR1 SEHNR and CDR2 FQNEAQ (reference sequence). This CDR3 is 16 amino acids long. After removal of 5 bases from V and 4 bases from J, the junction contained 11 bases not matched to a gene. The CDR3: CASSHPTGLSGNTIYF. The CDR3, as DNA: TGTGCCAGCAGCCACCCGACAGGGCTCTCCGGAAACACCATATATTTT.

This clone appeared once. This chain links TRBV28 with TRBJ2-7; D not resolved. Germline V CDR1 and CDR2: MDHEN, SYDVKM. Trimming pared 4 bases from V and 5 bases from J, leaving 9 bases between. CDR3 length: 12 amino acids. As DNA, the CDR3 is TGTGCCAGCAGTTCTAAGGAGAACGAGCAGTACTTC. Protein product: CASSSKENEQYF.

The V call is TRBV4-1, the J call TRBJ2-7; 11 nucleotides match TRBD1. CDR3 length: 16 residues. Germline-derived CDR1 and CDR2 are MGHRA and YSYEKL. V was clipped by 3 bases and J by 3 bases; unmatched bases: 7. Here the CDR3 reads CASSHPSGTGGYEQYF. As DNA, the CDR3 is TGCGCCAGCAGCCATCCATCCGGGACAGGGGGCTACGAGCAGTACTTC.

The chain links TRBV20-1 to TRBJ1-5; a weak D match, TRBD1 (6 bases). The CDR3 has 14 residues. In germline, CDR1 is DFQATT, CDR2 SNEGSKA (reference sequence). Deletions cut 3 bases from V and 2 bases from J, with 11 bases between. CDR3 in amino acids: CSASGGVRNQPQHF. The DNA for the CDR3 is TGCAGTGCTAGTGGGGGCGTTCGCAATCAGCCCCAGCATTTT.

This clone was seen a few times. The CDR3 nucleotides read TGTGCCAGCAGCTTCGGCAGGGCAAGCTCACCCCTCCACTTT. This translates into CASSFGRASSPLHF. The chain has TRBV11-2 and TRBJ1-6; possible D gene TRBD1, 5 bases. The CDR3 contains 14 residues. Germline-derived CDR1 and CDR2 are SGHAT and FQNNGV. The germline V and J ends were trimmed by 3 bases and 10 bases, with 13 bases remaining between them.

In its sample, this clone was seen once. This chain uses TRBV12-5 with TRBJ1-6; D might be TRBD1 (6 bases). This CDR3 contains 14 residues. The ends were cut back, 1 base at V and 16 bases at J, with 17 bases in the middle. Germline lookup yields CDR1 LGHNT and CDR2 FRNRAP. The CDR3 nucleotides read TGTGCTAGTGGTTTGGACAGTAACAGGGATGCGCTCCACTTT. This gives the protein CASGLDSNRDALHF.

The chain combines TRBV5-1 with TRBJ1-1, with TRBD1 identical over 12 bases. The germline V gene encodes CDR1 SGHRS and CDR2 YFSETQ. This CDR3 comprises 18 residues. Germline trimming cut 6 bases from V and 0 bases from J; bases unmatched to any gene: 12. CDR3 sequence (DNA): TGCGCCAGCAAGGGACAGGGGGCGCAAGCCTCTATGAACACTGAAGCTTTCTTT. It encodes CASKGQGAQASMNTEAFF.

V gene TRBV5-1 combines with J gene TRBJ2-7, with 7 bases matching TRBD1. Germline CDR1 reads SGHRS; CDR2 reads YFSETQ. V lost 0 bases, J lost 6 bases, and 3 bases stayed unmatched. CDR3 length equals 13 residues. CDR3 protein: CASSLGQGFEQYF. The CDR3 DNA sequence: TGCGCCAGCAGCTTGGGACAGGGATTCGAGCAGTACTTC.

The chain has TRBV13 and TRBJ1-1; D unresolved. The CDR3 loop spans 13 amino acids. Trimming cost V 2 bases and J 12 bases, with 16 bases left between them. Per germline, CDR1 PRHDT and CDR2 FYEKMQ (reference sequence). DNA of the CDR3: TGTGCCAGCAGCTTATCAGCGGACGTATCTCCTTTCTTT. Translating it yields CASSLSADVSPFF.

The rearrangement uses TRBV7-9 and TRBJ2-7; 8 nucleotides line up with TRBD2. Germline assignment: CDR1 SEHNR and CDR2 FQNEAQ (reference sequence). V lost 1 base to trimming and J lost 6 bases; unmatched junction nucleotides: 8. CDR3 length equals 15 residues. The CDR3: CASSLEGSGNIEQYF. The CDR3 nucleotides read TGTGCCAGCAGCTTAGAGGGTAGCGGGAATATCGAGCAGTACTTC. The variable domain in full, completed from reference TRBV7-9 and TRBJ2-7, reads DTGVSQNPRHKITKRGQNVTFRCDPISEHNRLYWYRQTLGQGPEFLTYFQNEAQLEKSRLLSDRFSAERPKGSFSTLEIQRTEQGDSAMYLCASSLEGSGNIEQYFGPGTRLTVT.

The chain links TRBV19 to TRBJ1-2; D call uncertain. Germline-derived CDR1 and CDR2 are LNHDA and SQIVND (reference sequence). The CDR3 is 14 amino acids. The V and J ends lost 2 bases and 2 bases respectively, with 9 bases between them. The CDR3 DNA is TGTGCCAGTAGTATAACAATGGCCAACTATGGCTACACCTTC. Translated, it gives CASSITMANYGYTF.

The V and J genes are TRBV4-3 and TRBJ1-3, with 8 bases aligning to TRBD1. Germline V gene data show CDR1 as LGHNA and CDR2 as YSLEER. This CDR3 contains 15 residues. Trimming took 4 bases from V and 4 from J; bases not matched to a gene: 6. This CDR3 reads CASSLDRAEGNTIYF. In nucleotides, the CDR3 is TGCGCCAGCAGCCTGGACAGGGCCGAGGGAAACACCATATATTTT.

The CDR3 DNA reads as TGTGCCAGCAGCCAAGATTTGAGGATTAACTATGGCTACACCTTC. This sequence encodes CASSQDLRINYGYTF. The rearrangement uses TRBV3-1 (or the pseudogene TRBV3-2) and TRBJ1-2; no firm D call. Trimming took 0 bases from V and 1 from J, leaving 9 bases between them. This CDR3 is 15 amino acids long. Germline CDR1 is LGHDT and CDR2 is YNNKEL (reference sequence).